This T cell receptor (beta chain) originates from a study of brain T cells in children with intractable seizures. The trim removed 3 bases at V and 0 bases at J, leaving 3 bases unmatched. This CDR3 has 15 residues. Germline CDR1 reads SGHRS; CDR2 reads YFSETQ. This table comes from immunoSEQ multiplex PCR, and its TCRdb copy is limited to in-frame clones, with some not included. This sample has roughly 110,000 clones, with 94% found just once. Surgery cases with the highest brain T cell transcript signatures were chosen for sequencing. Pre-surgery treatment included at least one anti-epileptic drug. Sequenced here: peripheral blood, sampled at surgery. The sequence came from a boy under three years old with hemimegalencephaly and intractable seizures. The genes are TRBV5-1 and TRBJ1-1; TRBD1 agrees at 9 bases. The CDR3 loop is CASSSGQGMNTEAFF. The CDR3 DNA reads as TGCGCCAGCAGCTCGGGACAGGGAATGAACACTGAAGCTTTCTTT.